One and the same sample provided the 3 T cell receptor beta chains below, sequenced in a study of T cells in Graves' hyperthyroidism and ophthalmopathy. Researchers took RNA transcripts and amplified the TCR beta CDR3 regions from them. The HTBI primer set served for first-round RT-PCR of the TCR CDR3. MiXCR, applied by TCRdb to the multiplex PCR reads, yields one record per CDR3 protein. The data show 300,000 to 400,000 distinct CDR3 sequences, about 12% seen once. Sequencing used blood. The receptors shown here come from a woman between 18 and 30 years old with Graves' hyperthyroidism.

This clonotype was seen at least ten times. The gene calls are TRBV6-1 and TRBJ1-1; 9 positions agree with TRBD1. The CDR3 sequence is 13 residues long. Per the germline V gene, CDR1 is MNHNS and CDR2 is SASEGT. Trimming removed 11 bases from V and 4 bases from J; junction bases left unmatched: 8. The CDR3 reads CALKGQGTTEAFF. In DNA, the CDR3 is TGTGCCCTAAAAGGACAGGGGACCACTGAAGCTTTCTTT.

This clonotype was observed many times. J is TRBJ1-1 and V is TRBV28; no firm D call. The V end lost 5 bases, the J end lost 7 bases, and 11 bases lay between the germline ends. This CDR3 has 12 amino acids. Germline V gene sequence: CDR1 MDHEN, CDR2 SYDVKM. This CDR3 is CASSDWNFEAFF. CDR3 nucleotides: TGTGCCAGCAGTGACTGGAATTTTGAAGCTTTCTTT.

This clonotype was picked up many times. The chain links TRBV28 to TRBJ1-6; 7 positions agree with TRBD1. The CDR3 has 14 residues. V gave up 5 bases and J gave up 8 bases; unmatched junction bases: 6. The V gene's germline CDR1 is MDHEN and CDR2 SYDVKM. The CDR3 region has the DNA TGTGCCAGCAGTCTGACAGGGTCTCATTCACCCCTCCACTTT. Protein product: CASSLTGSHSPLHF.